This T cell receptor beta chain was identified in a study of graft-versus-host responses after intestinal transplantation. Study-wide results and limits: Some GvH clones appeared in ileal mucosa or blood before recipient bone marrow. Some patients had graft-donor T cell macrochimerism. In their allografts, the ratios of graft-versus-host to host-versus-graft T cell clones were high.

Notes on this clone: What it binds is unknown.

Using immunoSEQ multiplex PCR, the repertoire was profiled, and TCRdb retains in-frame clones only, with some absent. The sample has 70,000 to 95,000 clones, just under 95% seen once. The V and J ends lost 3 bases and 3 bases respectively, with 8 bases between them. Germline CDR1 is MGHDK and CDR2 is SYGVNS. The CDR3 totals 13 residues. Specimen: unstimulated CD8+ T cells sorted from spleen or lymph node cells, collected before transplant. The rearrangement links TRBV25-1 to TRBJ1-1; D gene unclear. This sequence was found in a human donor who was the organ donor for an intestinal transplant. CDR3 in DNA: TGTGCCAGCAGTGACCAAATAGACACTGAAGCTTTCTTT. This codes for CASSDQIDTEAFF.